This T cell receptor beta chain was recorded in a study of post-analysis software for immune sequencing data. Unique molecular identifiers were built into the TCR beta cDNA libraries. TCRdb called the PCR reads again in MiXCR, with one record for every CDR3 protein. This table holds over 250,000 distinct CDR3 sequences, roughly a third found once. The junction had 8 bases not matched to a gene; V was cut back by 5 bases and J by 6 bases. Germline CDR1 and CDR2: LGHNA and YNFKEQ. CDR3 length: 16 amino acids. Findings and limits, study-wide: About 5 TRBV segments were significantly more frequent in patients than in controls. TRBV5-6, TRBV5-1 and TRBV20-1 were among these segments.

As for this clonotype: Its specificity is unknown.

The specimen was blood. The sequence was collected from a girl aged 10-17 years with multiple sclerosis. The chain links TRBV4-2 to TRBJ2-1; 12 bases map to TRBD1. Here the CDR3 reads CASSLGGQGAVNEQFF. DNA of the CDR3: TGTGCCAGCAGCTTGGGGGGACAGGGGGCGGTCAATGAGCAGTTCTTC.